These T cell receptor beta chains were read from a single sample in a study of cytomegalovirus exposure and HLA in healthy donors. Clones were sequenced by immunoSEQ multiplex PCR, and TCRdb holds only the in-frame ones, with some missing. The sample has 150,000 or so clones, around 80% seen once. The sequencing input was PBMCs. The origin of the receptors is a woman in her forties in good health and CMV-seropositive. Both conserved end residues are part of each CDR3. D genes are given only for firm matches. A row's size may be missing; if present it is once, few, many or a size class.

j_gene | len | v_gene | abundance | d_gene | CDR3nt | CDR3aa
TRBJ1-2 | 13 | TRBV6-4 | NA | TRBD1 | TGTGCCAGCAGAAGGACAGGTGCCTCCGACTACACCTTC | CASRRTGASDYTF
TRBJ1-2 | 16 | TRBV5-8 | NA | TRBD1 | TGTGCCAGCAGCTTGAATCCGGGACAGGCCGCTTATGGCTACACCTTC | CASSLNPGQAAYGYTF
TRBJ1-1 | 14 | TRBV6-5 | NA | TRBD1 | TGTGCCAGCAGAGAACAGGGGCTGAACACTGAAGCTTTCTTT | CASREQGLNTEAFF
TRBJ2-5 | 11 | TRBV20-1 | NA | TRBD2 | TGCAGTGCTGGGACTATTGAGACCCAGTACTTC | CSAGTIETQYF
TRBJ2-1 | 15 | TRBV11-3 | once | TRBD2 | TGTGCCAGCAGCTTAGCGGGGGGGTTCCACAATGAGCAGTTCTTC | CASSLAGGFHNEQFF
TRBJ1-6 | 16 | TRBV7-2 | NA | NA | TGTGCCAGCAGCTTCGGCAGGGGAGCAATCAGTGCACCCCTCCACTTT | CASSFGRGAISAPLHF
TRBJ2-2 | 14 | TRBV9 | NA | TRBD1 | TGTGCCAGCAGCGGGGGACAGACCACCGGGGAGCTGTTTTTT | CASSGGQTTGELFF
TRBJ2-1 | 15 | TRBV10-2 | NA | NA | TGCGCCAGCAGTGACAGCAGGCACTCCTACAATGAGCAGTTCTTC | CASSDSRHSYNEQFF
TRBJ2-2 | 16 | TRBV7-6 | NA | TRBD1 | TGTGCCAGCAGCTCCCCAGGGGGCGCATTGGCCGGGGAGCTGTTTTTT | CASSSPGGALAGELFF
TRBJ1-4 | 14 | TRBV30 | NA | TRBD1 | TGTGCCTGGAGCCCCGGGACAGTTAATGAAAAACTGTTTTTT | CAWSPGTVNEKLFF
TRBJ2-7 | 13 | TRBV19 | NA | NA | TGTGCCAGTAGTATGAGTTCAAGCTCTTCTAAGTACTTC | CASSMSSSSSKYF
TRBJ1-1 | 13 | TRBV19 | NA | NA | TGTGCCAGTAGTATCCAGGGTACCACTGAAGCTTTCTTT | CASSIQGTTEAFF
TRBJ2-7 | 13 | TRBV4-3 | NA | TRBD2 | TGCGCCAGCAGCCCCGGGGGGGGAGTCGAGCAGTACTTC | CASSPGGGVEQYF
TRBJ1-1 | 13 | TRBV28 | NA | NA | TGTGCCAGCAGTTCAACCCCTCCAGGTGAAGCTTTCTTT | CASSSTPPGEAFF
TRBJ2-1 | 13 | TRBV7-3 | NA | NA | TGTGCCAGCAGCTTATCAGGGAACAATGAGCAGTTCTTC | CASSLSGNNEQFF
TRBJ1-4 | 15 | TRBV6-1 | NA | TRBD1 | TGTGCCAGCAGTATCAGGGGGACGGCTAATGAAAAACTGTTTTTT | CASSIRGTANEKLFF
TRBJ1-5 | 12 | TRBV29-1 | NA | NA | TGCAGCGCCGGAGACCTCAGCCAGCCCCAGCATTTT | CSAGDLSQPQHF
TRBJ1-2 | 16 | TRBV18 | NA | NA | TGTGCCAGCTCACCACAAATATCGACAAAAAGTGTTGGCTACACCTTC | CASSPQISTKSVGYTF
TRBJ1-2 | 14 | TRBV19 | NA | NA | TGTGCCAGTAGCCGGGACACAGCTAACTATGGCTACACCTTC | CASSRDTANYGYTF
TRBJ2-7 | 13 | TRBV2 | NA | NA | TGTGCCAGCAGCCGTGGACAGAGCTACGAGCAGTACTTC | CASSRGQSYEQYF
TRBJ2-5 | 15 | TRBV5-4 | NA | TRBD2 | TGTGCCAGCAATCTCCGCGGGGGGCGGCAAGAGACCCAGTACTTC | CASNLRGGRQETQYF
TRBJ2-2 | 14 | TRBV2 | NA | TRBD1 | TGTGCCAGCATAGGGGACAGGGGGTCCGGGGAGCTGTTTTTT | CASIGDRGSGELFF
TRBJ1-1 | 15 | TRBV7-8 | NA | TRBD1 | TGTGCCAGCAGCCCCCCCGGGACAGGGTGGACTGAAGCTTTCTTT | CASSPPGTGWTEAFF
TRBJ1-5 | 16 | TRBV19 | NA | TRBD1 | TGTGCCAGTAGTCCGCGGACAGGAGTGGGCAATCAGCCCCAGCATTTT | CASSPRTGVGNQPQHF
TRBJ2-5 | 15 | TRBV27 | NA | TRBD2 | TGTGCCAGCAGGGTAGCGGGGGGCCGAGGGGAGACCCAGTACTTC | CASRVAGGRGETQYF
TRBJ2-1 | 14 | TRBV15 | few | NA | TGTGCCACCAGCAGAGGGGCTACCTATAATGAGCAGTTCTTC | CATSRGATYNEQFF